This T cell receptor beta chain was retrieved from a study of blood T cell repertoires in COVID-19. Study details: COVID-19 samples collected from the United States, Italy and Spain covered acute and convalescent phases. The cDNA or gDNA used as material had been derived from T cells, B-cell-depleted T cells, or PBMCs.

In the study's own analysis: Estimation of nucleated cell counts was performed using reference gene primer amplification. Data came from immunoSEQ multiplex PCR; TCRdb stores just in-frame clones and leaves some out. Clonal size and the V and J genes are those of that table, whereas D and trimming came from the DNA. Of more than 20,000 clones in the sample, around 85% were seen once. Losses at the gene ends were 1 base for V and 5 bases for J; bases not matched to a gene: 8. Germline assignment: CDR1 MGHRA and CDR2 YSYEKL. The CDR3 totals 18 residues. V and J are TRBV4-1 and TRBJ2-3; 14 nucleotides match TRBD2. This clonotype originated in a man aged 45 to 65 with active or convalescent COVID-19. The sequencing sample was made of peripheral blood. For the CDR3, the DNA is TGCGCCAGCAGCCAAGTCCCGGGACTAGCGGGAGAAGGAGATACGCAGTATTTT. It encodes CASSQVPGLAGEGDTQYF.